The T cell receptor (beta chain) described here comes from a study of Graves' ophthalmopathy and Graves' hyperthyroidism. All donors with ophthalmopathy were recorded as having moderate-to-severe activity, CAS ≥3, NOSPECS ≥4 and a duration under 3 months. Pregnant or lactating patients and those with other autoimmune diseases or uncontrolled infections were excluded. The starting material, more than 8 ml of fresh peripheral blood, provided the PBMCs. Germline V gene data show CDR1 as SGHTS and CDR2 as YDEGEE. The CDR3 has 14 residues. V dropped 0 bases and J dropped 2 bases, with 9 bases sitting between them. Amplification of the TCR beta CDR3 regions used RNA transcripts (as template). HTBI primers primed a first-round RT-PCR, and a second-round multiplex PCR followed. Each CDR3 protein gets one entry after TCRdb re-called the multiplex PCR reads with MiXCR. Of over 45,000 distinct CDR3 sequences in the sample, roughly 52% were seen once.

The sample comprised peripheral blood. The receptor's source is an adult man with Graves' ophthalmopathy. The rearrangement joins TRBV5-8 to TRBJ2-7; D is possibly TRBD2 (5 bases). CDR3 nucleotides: TGTGCCAGCAGCTTGGGGGGAGAGGCCTACGAGCAGTACTTC. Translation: CASSLGGEAYEQYF.